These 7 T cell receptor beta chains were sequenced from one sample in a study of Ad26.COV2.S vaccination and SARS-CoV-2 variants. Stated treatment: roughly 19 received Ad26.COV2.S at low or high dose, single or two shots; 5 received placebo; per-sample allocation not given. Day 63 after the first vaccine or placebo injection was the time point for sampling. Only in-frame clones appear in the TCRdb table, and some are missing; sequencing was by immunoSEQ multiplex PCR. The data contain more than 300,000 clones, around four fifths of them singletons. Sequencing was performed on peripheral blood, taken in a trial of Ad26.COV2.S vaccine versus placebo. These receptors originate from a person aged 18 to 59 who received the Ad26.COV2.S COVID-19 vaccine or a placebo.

The CDR3 DNA reads TGTGCCAGCAGCGTGGACGGGCTCACTGAAGCTTTCTTT. Translated, it gives CASSVDGLTEAFF. The chain uses TRBV7-8 and TRBJ1-1; D is uncertain. The CDR3 covers 13 residues. The germline CDR1 and CDR2 sequences are SGHVS and FQNEAQ. V was trimmed by 5 bases and J by 4 bases, leaving 11 bases between them.

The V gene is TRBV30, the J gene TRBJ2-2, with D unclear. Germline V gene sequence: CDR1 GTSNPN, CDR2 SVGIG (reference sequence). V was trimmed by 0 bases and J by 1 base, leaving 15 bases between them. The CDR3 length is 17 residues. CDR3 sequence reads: CAWSVGFRQLNTGELFF. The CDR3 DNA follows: TGTGCCTGGAGTGTAGGTTTTCGGCAGCTGAACACCGGGGAGCTGTTTTTT.

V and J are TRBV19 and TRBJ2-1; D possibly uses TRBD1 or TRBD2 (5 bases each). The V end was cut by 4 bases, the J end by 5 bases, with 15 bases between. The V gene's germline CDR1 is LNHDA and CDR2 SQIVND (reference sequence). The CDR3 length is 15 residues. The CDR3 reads CASSTPGRPHNEQFF. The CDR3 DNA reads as TGTGCCAGTAGTACACCGGGACGGCCTCACAATGAGCAGTTCTTC. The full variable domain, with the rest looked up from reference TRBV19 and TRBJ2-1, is DGGITQSPKYLFRKEGQNVTLSCEQNLNHDAMYWYRQDPGQGLRLIYYSQIVNDFQKGDIAEGYSVSREKKESFPLTVTSAQKNPTAFYLCASSTPGRPHNEQFFGPGTRLTVL.

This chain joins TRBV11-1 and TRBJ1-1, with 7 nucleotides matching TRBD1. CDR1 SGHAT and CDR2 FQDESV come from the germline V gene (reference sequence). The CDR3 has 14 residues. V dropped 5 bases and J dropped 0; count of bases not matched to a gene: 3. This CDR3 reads CASSIGTVNTEAFF. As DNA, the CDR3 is TGTGCCAGCAGCATTGGGACAGTGAACACTGAAGCTTTCTTT. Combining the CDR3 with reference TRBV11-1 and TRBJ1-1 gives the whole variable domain EAEVAQSPRYKITEKSQAVAFWCDPISGHATLYWYRQILGQGPELLVQFQDESVVDDSQLPKDRFSAERLKGVDSTLKIQPAELGDSAMYLCASSIGTVNTEAFFGQGTRLTVV.

The CDR3 bases are TGCAGCGGGCGAGGGGGCACCGACATTTACACTGAAGCTTTCTTT. Translating gives CSGRGGTDIYTEAFF. V is TRBV29-1 and J is TRBJ1-1; 7 bases map to TRBD1. CDR1 is SQVTM, CDR2 ANQGSEA, per germline. CDR3 length equals 15 residues. The ends lost 7 bases at V and 3 bases at J; junction bases unmatched: 14.

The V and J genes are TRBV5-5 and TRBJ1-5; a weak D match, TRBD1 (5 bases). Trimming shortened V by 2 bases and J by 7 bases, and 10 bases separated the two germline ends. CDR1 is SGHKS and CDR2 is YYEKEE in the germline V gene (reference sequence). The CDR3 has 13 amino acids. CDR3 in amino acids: CASSFRDDQPQHF. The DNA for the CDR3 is TGTGCCAGCAGCTTCAGGGACGACCAGCCCCAGCATTTT.

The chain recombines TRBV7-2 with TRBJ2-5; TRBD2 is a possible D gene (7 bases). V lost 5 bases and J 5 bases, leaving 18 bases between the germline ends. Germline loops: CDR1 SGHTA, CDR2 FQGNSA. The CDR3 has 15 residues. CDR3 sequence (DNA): TGTGCCAGCAGCCCCCGGACGGGGGGCTCCGAGACCCAGTACTTC. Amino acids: CASSPRTGGSETQYF.